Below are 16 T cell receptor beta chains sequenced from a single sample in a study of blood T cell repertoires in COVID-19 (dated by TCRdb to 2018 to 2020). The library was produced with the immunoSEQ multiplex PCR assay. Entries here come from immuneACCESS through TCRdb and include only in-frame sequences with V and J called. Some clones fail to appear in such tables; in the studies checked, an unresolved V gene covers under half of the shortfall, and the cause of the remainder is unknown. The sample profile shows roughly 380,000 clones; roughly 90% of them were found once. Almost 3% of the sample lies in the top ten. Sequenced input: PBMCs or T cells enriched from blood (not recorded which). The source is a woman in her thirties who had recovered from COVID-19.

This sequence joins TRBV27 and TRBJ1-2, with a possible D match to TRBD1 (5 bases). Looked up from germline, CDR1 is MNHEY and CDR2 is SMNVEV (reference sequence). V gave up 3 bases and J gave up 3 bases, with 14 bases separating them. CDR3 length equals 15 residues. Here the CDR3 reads CASSFSVQGHYGYTF. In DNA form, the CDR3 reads TGTGCCAGCAGTTTTTCAGTCCAGGGTCACTATGGCTACACCTTC.

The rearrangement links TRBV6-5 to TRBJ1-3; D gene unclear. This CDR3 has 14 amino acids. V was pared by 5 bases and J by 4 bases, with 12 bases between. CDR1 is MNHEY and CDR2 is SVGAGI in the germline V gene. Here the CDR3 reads CASSIDSEGNTIYF. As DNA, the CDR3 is TGTGCCAGCAGTATAGACTCGGAAGGAAACACCATATATTTT.

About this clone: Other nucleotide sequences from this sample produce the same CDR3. CDR3 region: CASSFLDGYTF. CDR3 sequence (DNA): TGTGCCAGCAGCTTCCTTGATGGCTACACCTTC. The chain couples TRBV5-4 to TRBJ1-2; D is unclear. Deletions cut 2 bases from V and 6 bases from J, with 5 bases between. The germline V gene has CDR1 SGHNT and CDR2 YYREEE (reference sequence). The CDR3 runs to 11 residues.

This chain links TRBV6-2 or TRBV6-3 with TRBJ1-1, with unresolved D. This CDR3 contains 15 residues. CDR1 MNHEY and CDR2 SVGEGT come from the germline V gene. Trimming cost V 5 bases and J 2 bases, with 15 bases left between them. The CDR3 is CASSPSPPGNTEAFF. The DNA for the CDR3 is TGTGCCAGCAGTCCCTCCCCCCCCGGTAACACTGAAGCTTTCTTT.

In DNA, the CDR3 is TGCGCCAGCAGCTCTGGCCGACAGGGGATGAACACTGAAGCTTTCTTT. This gives the protein CASSSGRQGMNTEAFF. V and J are TRBV5-1 and TRBJ1-1; 8 positions match TRBD1. The CDR3 is 16 residues long. Germline-derived CDR1 and CDR2 are SGHRS and YFSETQ. The junction had 7 bases not matched to a gene; V was cut back by 3 bases and J by 0 bases.

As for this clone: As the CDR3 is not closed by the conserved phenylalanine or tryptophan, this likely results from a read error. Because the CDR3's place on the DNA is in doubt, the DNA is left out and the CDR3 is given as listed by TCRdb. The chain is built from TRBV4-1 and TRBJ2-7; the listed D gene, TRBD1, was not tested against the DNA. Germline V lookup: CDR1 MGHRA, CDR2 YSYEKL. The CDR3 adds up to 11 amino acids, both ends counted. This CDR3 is CASSRGHDSLS.

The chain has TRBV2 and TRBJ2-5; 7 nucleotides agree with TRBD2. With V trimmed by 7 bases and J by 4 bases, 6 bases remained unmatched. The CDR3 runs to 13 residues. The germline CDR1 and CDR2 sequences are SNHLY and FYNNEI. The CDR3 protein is CASTRGSRETQYF. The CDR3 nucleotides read TGTGCCAGCACGCGGGGGTCAAGAGAGACCCAGTACTTC.

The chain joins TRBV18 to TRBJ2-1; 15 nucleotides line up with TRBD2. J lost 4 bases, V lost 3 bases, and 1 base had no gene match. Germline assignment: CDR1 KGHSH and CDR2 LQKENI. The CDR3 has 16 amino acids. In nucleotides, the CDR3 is TGTGCCAGCTCACCCGGACTAGCGGGAGGGTACAATGAGCAGTTCTTC. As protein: CASSPGLAGGYNEQFF.

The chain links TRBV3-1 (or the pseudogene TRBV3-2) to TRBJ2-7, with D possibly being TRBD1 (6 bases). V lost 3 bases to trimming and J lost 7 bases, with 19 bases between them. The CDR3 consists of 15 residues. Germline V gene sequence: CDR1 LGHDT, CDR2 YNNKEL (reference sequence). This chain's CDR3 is CASSQNLEQGLEQYF. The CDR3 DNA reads TGTGCCAGCAGCCAGAATTTGGAACAGGGTTTGGAGCAGTACTTC.

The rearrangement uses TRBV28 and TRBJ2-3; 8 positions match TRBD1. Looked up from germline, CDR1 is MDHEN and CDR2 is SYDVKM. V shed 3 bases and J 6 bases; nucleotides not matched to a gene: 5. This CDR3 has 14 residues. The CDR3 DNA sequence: TGTGCCAGCAGTTTTTCCACAGGGGGGGATACGCAGTATTTT. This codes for CASSFSTGGDTQYF.

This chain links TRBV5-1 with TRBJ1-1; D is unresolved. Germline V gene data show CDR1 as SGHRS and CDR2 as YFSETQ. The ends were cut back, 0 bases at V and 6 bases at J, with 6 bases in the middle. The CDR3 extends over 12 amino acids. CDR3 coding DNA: TGCGCCAGCAGCTTGGGAGCGGCTGAAGCTTTCTTT. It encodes CASSLGAAEAFF.

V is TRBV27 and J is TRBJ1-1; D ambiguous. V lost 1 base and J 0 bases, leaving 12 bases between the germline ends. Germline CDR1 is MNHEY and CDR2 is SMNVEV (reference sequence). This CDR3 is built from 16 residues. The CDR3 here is CASSLYVSEVNTEAFF. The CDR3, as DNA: TGTGCCAGCAGTTTATATGTATCGGAGGTGAACACTGAAGCTTTCTTT.

CDR3 nucleotides: TGCAGCGTTGAAGTACTTGCCAGGTCCAACACCGGGGAGCTGTTTTTT. Its protein product is CSVEVLARSNTGELFF. This rearrangement joins TRBV29-1 to TRBJ2-2; no reliable D call. The CDR3 sequence is 16 residues long. The germline gives CDR1 SQVTM, CDR2 ANQGSEA. The V end was cut by 1 base, the J end by 2 bases, with 14 bases between.

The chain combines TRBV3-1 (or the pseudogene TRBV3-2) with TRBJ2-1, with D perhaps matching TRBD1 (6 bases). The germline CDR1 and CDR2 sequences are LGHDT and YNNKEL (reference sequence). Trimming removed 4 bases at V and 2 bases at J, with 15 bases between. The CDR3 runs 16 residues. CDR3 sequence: CASSRARGDAYNEQFF. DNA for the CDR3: TGTGCCAGCAGCCGAGCCAGGGGAGACGCCTACAATGAGCAGTTCTTC.

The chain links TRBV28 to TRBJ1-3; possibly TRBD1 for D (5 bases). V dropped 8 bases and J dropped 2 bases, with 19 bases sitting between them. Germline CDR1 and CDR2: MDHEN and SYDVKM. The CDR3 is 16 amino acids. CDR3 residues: CASGRQLPTTGNTIYF. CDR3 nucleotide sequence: TGTGCCAGCGGAAGACAGCTCCCCACAACTGGAAACACCATATATTTT.

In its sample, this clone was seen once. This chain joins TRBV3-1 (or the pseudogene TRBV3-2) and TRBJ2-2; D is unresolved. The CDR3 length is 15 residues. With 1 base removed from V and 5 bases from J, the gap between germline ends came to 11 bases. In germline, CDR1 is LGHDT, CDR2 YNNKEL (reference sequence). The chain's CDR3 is CASSQVDARTGELFF. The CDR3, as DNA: TGTGCCAGCAGCCAAGTTGATGCACGGACCGGGGAGCTGTTTTTT.